A selection of T cell receptor beta chains follows, all from one sample in a study of control samples from healthy donors and cancer patients. Repertoires were generated with immunoSEQ multiplex PCR, while TCRdb's copy carries only in-frame clones and drops some. The table shows around 180,000 clones, with 85% to 90% occurring only once. The specimen sequenced was blood. These receptors came from a woman aged 25 to 45 in good health. The CDR3 runs from the conserved cysteine through the conserved F or W. D genes are given only for firm matches.

j_call: TRBJ2-1
d_call: .
v_call: TRBV5-1
cdr3_nt: TGCGCCAGCAGCTTGGGTGCAACCGAGCAGTTCTTC
cdr3_aa: CASSLGATEQFF

j_call: TRBJ1-1
d_call: .
v_call: TRBV5-1
cdr3_nt: TGCGCCAGCAGCTTGGCTGGTCCGAACACTGAAGCTTTCTTT
cdr3_aa: CASSLAGPNTEAFF

j_call: TRBJ1-5
d_call: .
v_call: TRBV30
cdr3_nt: TGTGCCTGGAATCGAGAATCGGGGAATCAGCCCCAGCATTTT
cdr3_aa: CAWNRESGNQPQHF

j_call: TRBJ2-3
d_call: TRBD2
v_call: TRBV29-1
cdr3_nt: TGCAGCGGCGGGGGGCGCGATACGCAGTATTTT
cdr3_aa: CSGGGRDTQYF

j_call: TRBJ1-2
d_call: .
v_call: TRBV2
cdr3_nt: TGTGCCAGCAGTAACCCCACTAACTATGGCTACACCTTC
cdr3_aa: CASSNPTNYGYTF

j_call: TRBJ1-1
d_call: .
v_call: TRBV10-3
cdr3_nt: TGTGCCATCAGTGACGGCCCGAACACTGAAGCTTTCTTT
cdr3_aa: CAISDGPNTEAFF

j_call: TRBJ1-2
d_call: .
v_call: TRBV7-9
cdr3_nt: TGTGCCAGCAGCTCTCCCCGAAGGGTAGAAGGCTACACCTTC
cdr3_aa: CASSSPRRVEGYTF

j_call: TRBJ2-2
d_call: .
v_call: TRBV6-4
cdr3_nt: TGTGCCAGCAGTTCGAGGGCCGGGGAGCTGTTTTTT
cdr3_aa: CASSSRAGELFF

j_call: TRBJ2-2
d_call: TRBD1
v_call: TRBV5-1
cdr3_nt: TGCGCCAGCAGGCCGACAGGGACCGGGGAGCTGTTTTTT
cdr3_aa: CASRPTGTGELFF

j_call: TRBJ2-3
d_call: TRBD2
v_call: TRBV19
cdr3_nt: TGTGCCAGTAGTGGACTAGCGGGGGCCCCGGCAGATACGCAGTATTTT
cdr3_aa: CASSGLAGAPADTQYF

j_call: TRBJ1-5
d_call: TRBD1
v_call: TRBV27
cdr3_nt: TGTGCCAGCAGTGGGAAGGCAGGGGGCCCCCAGCATTTT
cdr3_aa: CASSGKAGGPQHF